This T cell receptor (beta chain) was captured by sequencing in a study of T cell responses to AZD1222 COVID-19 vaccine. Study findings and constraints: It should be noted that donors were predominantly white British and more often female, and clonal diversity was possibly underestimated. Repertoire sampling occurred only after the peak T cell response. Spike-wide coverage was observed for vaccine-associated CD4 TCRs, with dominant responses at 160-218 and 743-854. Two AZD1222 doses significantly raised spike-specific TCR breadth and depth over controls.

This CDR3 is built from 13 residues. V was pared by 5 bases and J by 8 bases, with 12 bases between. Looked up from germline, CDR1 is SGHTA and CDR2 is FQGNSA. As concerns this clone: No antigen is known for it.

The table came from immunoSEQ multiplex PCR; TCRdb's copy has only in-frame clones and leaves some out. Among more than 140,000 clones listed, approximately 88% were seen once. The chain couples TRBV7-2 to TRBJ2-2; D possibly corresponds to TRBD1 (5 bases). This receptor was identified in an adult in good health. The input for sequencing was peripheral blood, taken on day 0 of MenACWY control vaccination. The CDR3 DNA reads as TGTGCCAGCAGCGGGCAGGGTGGAGGGGAGCTGTTTTTT. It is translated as CASSGQGGGELFF.